These 25 T cell receptor beta chains originate from one sample sequenced in a study of regulatory T cells in long-lasting Graves disease. Noted time point: newly diagnosed GD, antithyroid drugs for less than 3 months. TCR sequences were obtained from RNA taken from PBMCs. TCR beta libraries were built with iRepertoire HTBI primers and Arm-PCR of CDR3 regions. TCRdb fed the multiplex PCR reads into MiXCR, producing one record per CDR3 protein. The sample lists under 700,000 distinct CDR3 sequences; more than 15% were seen once. The data were also submitted as part of a second study, on T cells in Graves' hyperthyroidism and ophthalmopathy.

The sample here was peripheral blood mononuclear cells (PBMCs), taken at new diagnosis, from a patient treated with antithyroid drugs. The receptors shown here come from a woman aged 40-65 years with Graves disease.

This clonotype was recorded a few times. The chain has TRBV6-5 and TRBJ2-7; no definite D call. CDR3 length equals 15 residues. In germline, CDR1 is MNHEY, CDR2 SVGAGI. The V and J ends lost 4 bases and 4 bases respectively, with 17 bases between them. The CDR3 sequence: CASSSRRRSGYEQYF. CDR3 bases: TGTGCCAGCAGTTCCCGACGGAGAAGTGGGTACGAGCAGTACTTC.

This clonotype was counted ten times or more. The chain uses TRBV5-8 and TRBJ2-5; D ambiguous. The CDR3 runs 13 residues. Germline CDR1 is SGHTS and CDR2 is YDEGEE. V dropped 4 bases and J dropped 4 bases, with 11 bases sitting between them. The CDR3 nucleotides are TGTGCCAGCAGCCCGCCCCTGGGAGAGACCCAGTACTTC. It specifies CASSPPLGETQYF.

This clonotype was seen ten or more times. The chain joins TRBV3-1 to TRBJ1-5; 9 positions match TRBD1. The CDR3 is 14 residues long. V shed 3 bases, J shed 7 bases, and the junction held 4 bases outside the gene matches. Germline-derived CDR1 and CDR2 are LGHDT and YNNKEL (reference sequence). The CDR3 is CASSQTGGTQPQHF. CDR3 nucleotides: TGTGCCAGCAGCCAGACAGGGGGGACGCAGCCCCAGCATTTT.

Many counts were recorded for this clonotype. The rearrangement uses TRBV6-1 and TRBJ1-5; D ambiguous. Per germline, CDR1 MNHNS and CDR2 SASEGT. V was cut by 1 base and J by 2 bases, with 9 bases left in between. This CDR3 is built from 15 residues. The CDR3 sequence: CASSEERLGNQPQHF. The CDR3 DNA is TGTGCCAGCAGTGAAGAAAGGCTAGGCAATCAGCCCCAGCATTTT.

The sample holds many counts of this clonotype. V usage is TRBV28 and J usage is TRBJ2-3; 8 nucleotides line up with TRBD1. The germline CDR1 and CDR2 sequences are MDHEN and SYDVKM. Losses at the gene ends were 4 bases for V and 3 bases for J; bases not matched to a gene: 6. The CDR3 is 15 residues long. CDR3 loop: CASSSWTGKTDTQYF. DNA of the CDR3: TGTGCCAGCAGTTCGTGGACAGGGAAAACAGATACGCAGTATTTT.

The chain couples TRBV5-4 to TRBJ1-6; D possibly corresponds to TRBD1 (6 bases). Germline V gene lookup returns CDR1 SGHNT and CDR2 YYREEE (reference sequence). The CDR3 runs to 16 residues. Trimming cost V 0 bases and J 7 bases, with 14 bases left between them. CDR3 loop: CASSLVGGSRNSPLHF. CDR3 nucleotide sequence: TGTGCCAGCAGCTTGGTCGGGGGCAGCAGGAATTCACCCCTCCACTTT. Filled out from reference TRBV5-4 and TRBJ1-6, the complete variable domain reads ETGVTQSPTHLIKTRGQQVTLRCSSQSGHNTVSWYQQALGQGPQFIFQYYREEENGRGNFPPRFSGLQFPNYSSELNVNALELDDSALYLCASSLVGGSRNSPLHFGNGTRLTVT.

This clonotype was observed at least ten times. The gene calls are TRBV12-3 or TRBV12-4 and TRBJ2-4; TRBD2 matches 15 bases. This CDR3 is built from 21 residues. J lost 0 bases, V lost 5 bases, and 14 bases had no gene match. The CDR3 nucleotides are TGTGCCAGCAGTCACCGCCCCGGACTAGCGGGGGGGCGCCCAGCCAAAAACATTCAGTACTTC. This gives the protein CASSHRPGLAGGRPAKNIQYF.

This clonotype has at least ten counts. The chain employs TRBV11-2 and TRBJ1-2; the D is unclear. Germline V gives CDR1 SGHAT, CDR2 FQNNGV. V lost 1 base and J 6 bases, leaving 21 bases between the germline ends. CDR3 length equals 17 residues. CDR3 amino acids: CASSLGPYRRESDGYTF. CDR3 nucleotide sequence: TGTGCCAGCAGCTTAGGTCCCTATAGAAGGGAAAGCGATGGCTACACCTTC. Full variable domain (rest looked up from reference TRBV11-2 and TRBJ1-2): EAGVAQSPRYKIIEKRQSVAFWCNPISGHATLYWYQQILGQGPKLLIQFQNNGVVDDSQLPKDRFSAERLKGVDSTLKIQPAKLEDSAVYLCASSLGPYRRESDGYTFGSGTRLTVV.

As concerns this clonotype: This may come from a read error, since a much larger clone is one base off. The rearrangement joins TRBV18 to TRBJ2-1, with 8 bases matching TRBD1. The CDR3 is 17 amino acids. Germline V gene lookup returns CDR1 KGHSH and CDR2 LQKENI. This chain's CDR3 is CASPPLTGVKSYNEQFF. The CDR3 DNA reads TGTGCCAGCCCACCTTTGACAGGGGTCAAATCCTACAATGAGCAGTTCTTC.

This clonotype was seen only a few times. V is TRBV5-5 and J is TRBJ2-3, with TRBD2 identical over 8 bases. CDR3 length: 15 amino acids. Germline V gene data show CDR1 as SGHKS and CDR2 as YYEKEE (reference sequence). With 3 bases clipped from V and 4 bases from J, the junction kept 7 bases outside the gene matches. For the CDR3, the DNA is TGTGCCAGCAGCTCTGGACGACTAGCGTCAGATACGCAGTATTTT. Protein product: CASSSGRLASDTQYF.

This clonotype occurred a few times. CDR3 coding DNA: TGTGCCAGCAGCGGGGGTTCCCTTGGCAGATCGAACACTGAAGCTTTCTTT. It specifies CASSGGSLGRSNTEAFF. This rearrangement joins TRBV9 to TRBJ1-1, with no clear D. This CDR3 has 17 amino acids. The V gene's germline CDR1 is SGDLS and CDR2 YYNGEE. V lost 3 bases and J lost 1, with 19 bases in between.

This clonotype has ten or more counts. V is TRBV5-1 and J is TRBJ2-7; D is perhaps TRBD2 (6 bases). CDR1 is SGHRS, CDR2 YFSETQ, per germline. V gave up 3 bases and J gave up 4 bases, with 14 bases separating them. This CDR3 contains 14 residues. For the CDR3, the DNA is TGCGCCAGCAGCTGGAGGGTCAGGTGGTACGAGCAGTACTTC. Protein sequence: CASSWRVRWYEQYF.

The V and J genes are TRBV7-8 and TRBJ2-7, with 7 positions matching TRBD2. V trimming: 5 bases; J trimming: 5 bases; junction bases outside the gene matches: 12. The CDR3 spans 15 residues. Germline loops: CDR1 SGHVS, CDR2 FQNEAQ. This CDR3 is CASSTSGTAANEQYF. CDR3 sequence (DNA): TGTGCCAGCAGCACCAGCGGGACCGCGGCCAACGAGCAGTACTTC. Using reference TRBV7-8 and TRBJ2-7 for the parts outside the CDR3, the full variable domain is GAGVSQSPRYKVAKRGQDVALRCDPISGHVSLFWYQQALGQGPEFLTYFQNEAQLDKSGLPSDRFFAERPEGSVSTLKIQRTQQEDSAVYLCASSTSGTAANEQYFGPGTRLTVT.

The V gene is TRBV29-1, the J gene TRBJ1-6, with D unclear. V lost 4 bases, J lost 5 bases, and 12 bases lay in between. The CDR3 runs to 14 residues. Germline lookup yields CDR1 SQVTM and CDR2 ANQGSEA. The CDR3 sequence: CSVGSGSDNSPLHF. CDR3 nucleotides: TGCAGCGTTGGATCGGGTTCCGATAATTCACCCCTCCACTTT.

This clonotype was picked up a small number of times. V gene TRBV18 combines with J gene TRBJ2-7; D is uncertain. Looked up from germline, CDR1 is KGHSH and CDR2 is LQKENI. Trimming removed 6 bases at V and 2 bases at J, with 17 bases between. This CDR3 has 15 residues. Here the CDR3 DNA reads TGTGCCAGCTCGCCGGCCCGGATTGGGGCCTACGAGCAGTACTTC. It translates to CASSPARIGAYEQYF.

This clonotype showed up just a few times. The rearrangement links TRBV15 to TRBJ1-1; D unclear. The V end lost 4 bases, the J end lost 5 bases, and 20 bases lay between the germline ends. The CDR3 spans 16 residues. The germline V gene encodes CDR1 LNHNV and CDR2 YYDKDF (reference sequence). CDR3 sequence (DNA): TGTGCCACCAGCACCGAGGGCTTCCCTAGTAAAACTGAAGCTTTCTTT. Translating gives CATSTEGFPSKTEAFF.

This clonotype has a count of ten or more. The rearrangement uses TRBV5-5 and TRBJ1-1; tentatively, D is TRBD1 (5 bases). The CDR3 extends over 14 amino acids. CDR1 and CDR2 from the germline V gene are SGHKS and YYEKEE (reference sequence). V was pared by 4 bases and J by 7 bases, with 17 bases between. As DNA, the CDR3 is TGTGCCAGCAGCGCCTGGACAAGGGTAGATGAAGCTTTCTTT. Its protein is CASSAWTRVDEAFF.

This clonotype was detected ten times or more. CDR3 amino acids: CSARVPGQETQYF. The CDR3, as DNA: TGCAGTGCTAGAGTCCCAGGGCAAGAGACCCAGTACTTC. V and J are TRBV20-1 and TRBJ2-5, with a weak D call TRBD1 (5 bases). V dropped 1 base and J dropped 2 bases, with 8 bases sitting between them. Germline values: CDR1 DFQATT, CDR2 SNEGSKA (reference sequence). This CDR3 comprises 13 residues.

This clonotype showed up many times. The rearrangement links TRBV2 to TRBJ2-1, with D tentatively TRBD2 (5 bases). The germline gives CDR1 SNHLY, CDR2 FYNNEI. The V end was cut by 6 bases, the J end by 14 bases, with 14 bases between. This CDR3 region has 11 residues. The chain's CDR3 is CASRTTSFEFF. The CDR3 nucleotides read TGTGCCAGCAGGACCACTAGTTTTGAGTTCTTC.

This clonotype was observed many times. In nucleotides, the CDR3 is TGTGCCAGCAGTTACGCGTTAGGGGAGACCCAGTACTTC. Protein sequence: CASSYALGETQYF. V usage is TRBV6-5 and J usage is TRBJ2-5; no firm D call. Trimming shortened V by 2 bases and J by 5 bases, and 9 bases separated the two germline ends. CDR3 length: 13 amino acids. From germline, CDR1 is MNHEY and CDR2 SVGAGI.

Note on this clonotype: A much larger clone lies one base from this, so it may be a read error. The rearrangement links TRBV7-2 to TRBJ1-2; a possible D gene is TRBD1 (5 bases). Germline CDR1 reads SGHTA; CDR2 reads FQGNSA. This CDR3 is built from 13 residues. The DNA for the CDR3 is TGTGCCAGCGGCTTAGGGACTCAGGGTGGCTACACCTTC. Translation gives CASGLGTQGGYTF.

This clonotype was seen ten or more times. The gene calls are TRBV28 and TRBJ2-7; D may be TRBD2 (7 bases). CDR3 size: 13 residues. Germline assignment: CDR1 MDHEN and CDR2 SYDVKM. V lost 10 bases and J lost 3, with 16 bases in between. CDR3 in amino acids: CATRGAPIYEQYF. Here the CDR3 DNA reads TGTGCCACCCGGGGGGCACCGATCTACGAGCAGTACTTC.

This clonotype appeared many times. One end of the junction is discordant with germline, which a read error may explain. J is TRBJ1-1 and V is TRBV5-1, with 8 bases identical to TRBD1. Per the germline V gene, CDR1 is SGHRS and CDR2 is YFSETQ. CDR3 length: 14 amino acids. The chain's CDR3 is CASSLQGGNTEAFF. The CDR3 DNA reads TGTGCCAGCAGCCTACAGGGGGGGAACACTGAAGCTTTCTTT.

This clonotype turned up a few times. A much larger clonotype is one base distant, so this may be a read error. This chain uses TRBV2 with TRBJ2-7; unclear D gene. This CDR3 is built from 12 residues. The ends were cut back, 2 bases at V and 1 base at J, with 3 bases in the middle. CDR1 SNHLY and CDR2 FYNNEI come from the germline V gene. The CDR3 sequence is CASSEQSYEQYF. CDR3 DNA sequence: TGTGCCAGCAGTGAACAGTCCTACGAGCAGTACTTC. The full variable domain, rest sourced from reference TRBV2 and TRBJ2-7, is EPEVTQTPSHQVTQMGQEVILRCVPISNHLYFYWYRQILGQKVEFLVSFYNNEISEKSEIFDDQFSVERPDGSNFTLKIRSTKLEDSAMYFCASSEQSYEQYFGPGTRLTVT.

This clonotype came up many times. The chain has TRBV20-1 and TRBJ2-3, with D perhaps TRBD1 or TRBD2 (7 bases each). Trimming pared 7 bases from V and 4 bases from J, leaving 12 bases between. The germline CDR1 and CDR2 sequences are DFQATT and SNEGSKA (reference sequence). This CDR3 has 12 residues. The CDR3 nucleotides read TGCAGTGTGACAGGGAGGGCAGATACGCAGTATTTT. It yields the protein CSVTGRADTQYF.